Each of the 23 T cell receptor beta chains below was sequenced from the same sample in a study of chemoradiotherapy in HPV16-positive cancers. Libraries were prepared by immunoSEQ multiplex PCR; TCRdb keeps only in-frame clonotypes and omits some of them. The table includes about 10,000 clones, around 80% detected once. The sample was tumor tissue, taken from a patient who underwent chemoradiotherapy. The source is a human donor with HPV-associated anogenital cancer.

The chain is built from TRBV6-6 and TRBJ1-2; no definite D call. Trimming cost V 0 bases and J 8 bases, with 10 bases left between them. The germline V gene encodes CDR1 MNHNY and CDR2 SVGAGI (reference sequence). This CDR3 is built from 13 residues. The DNA for the CDR3 is TGTGCCAGCAGTTACTCAGAGGTTTACGGCTACACCTTC. Translating it yields CASSYSEVYGYTF.

This clone was detected only once. This chain links TRBV2 with TRBJ2-3; D is tentatively TRBD1 or TRBD2 (6 bases each). Trimming cost V 5 bases and J 2 bases, with 17 bases left between them. The CDR3 spans 16 residues. The germline gives CDR1 SNHLY, CDR2 FYNNEI. The CDR3 loop reads CASSPPGADLTDTQYF. The CDR3 DNA reads TGTGCCAGCAGTCCGCCGGGGGCGGACCTCACAGATACGCAGTATTTT. The variable domain in full, completed from reference TRBV2 and TRBJ2-3, reads EPEVTQTPSHQVTQMGQEVILRCVPISNHLYFYWYRQILGQKVEFLVSFYNNEISEKSEIFDDQFSVERPDGSNFTLKIRSTKLEDSAMYFCASSPPGADLTDTQYFGPGTRLTVL.

This clone has a single count. V and J are TRBV6-1 and TRBJ2-2, with D uncertain. The V end was cut by 2 bases, the J end by 4 bases, with 8 bases between. The CDR3 totals 14 residues. CDR1 is MNHNS, CDR2 SASEGT, per germline. The DNA for the CDR3 is TGTGCCAGCAGTGAACAGGTGACCACCGGGGAGCTGTTTTTT. Translated, it gives CASSEQVTTGELFF.

The chain combines TRBV9 with TRBJ2-1; TRBD2 matches 10 bases. Per germline, CDR1 SGDLS and CDR2 YYNGEE. The CDR3 is made up of 16 amino acids. Trimming cost V 4 bases and J 2 bases; bases outside gene matches: 6. CDR3 nucleotides: TGTGCCAGCAGCCAGAGGAGCGGGGGGGCCTACAATGAGCAGTTCTTC. Amino acid sequence: CASSQRSGGAYNEQFF.

This clone showed up just a few times. V is TRBV27 and J is TRBJ2-4; possibly TRBD2 for D (5 bases). Between the trimmed V and J ends, which lost 8 bases and 1 base, there was a span of 9 bases. The CDR3 is 13 residues long. CDR1 is MNHEY, CDR2 SMNVEV, per germline (reference sequence). Written as DNA, the CDR3 is TGTGCCAGCTGGACGGGGGCCAAAAACATTCAGTACTTC. Residues: CASWTGAKNIQYF.

The gene calls are TRBV7-2 and TRBJ1-2, with D unresolved. Trimming stripped 3 bases from V and 4 bases from J, with 12 bases between. Germline CDR1 reads SGHTA; CDR2 reads FQGNSA. The CDR3 contains 14 residues. The CDR3 bases are TGTGCCAGCAGCTTTAGGGTGGAAGGCTATGGCTACACCTTC. It is translated as CASSFRVEGYGYTF.

This chain joins TRBV29-1 and TRBJ1-5; D ambiguous. This CDR3 contains 15 residues. In germline, CDR1 is SQVTM, CDR2 ANQGSEA. V was trimmed by 5 bases and J by 2 bases, leaving 16 bases between them. In DNA, the CDR3 is TGCAGCGTTTCATGGGCAGGCCCCGGCAATCAGCCCCAGCATTTT. As protein: CSVSWAGPGNQPQHF.

This clone was seen only a few times. This sequence joins TRBV19 and TRBJ1-1, with a tentative D call TRBD1 (5 bases). The V end lost 3 bases, the J end lost 4 bases, and 24 bases lay between the germline ends. The CDR3 is 18 residues long. Per germline, CDR1 LNHDA and CDR2 SQIVND (reference sequence). CDR3 protein: CASSIRTAGLTRSTEAFF. CDR3 DNA: TGTGCCAGTAGTATTAGGACCGCGGGGCTAACTAGGAGCACTGAAGCTTTCTTT.

V is TRBV6-1 and J is TRBJ2-4; 8 bases match TRBD2. V lost 5 bases to trimming and J lost 12 bases; unmatched junction nucleotides: 9. In germline, CDR1 is MNHNS, CDR2 SASEGT. The CDR3 has 13 residues. CDR3: CASSPGLETGQYF. DNA of the CDR3: TGTGCCAGCAGTCCGGGACTAGAAACGGGTCAGTACTTC.

This chain joins TRBV2 and TRBJ1-2, with a possible D match to TRBD1 (5 bases). The germline V and J ends were trimmed by 5 bases and 4 bases, with 11 bases remaining between them. Germline V lookup: CDR1 SNHLY, CDR2 FYNNEI. The CDR3 sequence is 13 residues long. CDR3 protein: CASSLEGPYGYTF. CDR3 bases: TGTGCCAGCAGTCTCGAGGGACCCTATGGCTACACCTTC.

The gene calls are TRBV5-4 and TRBJ2-3; 9 bases are a match to TRBD2. The V gene end was trimmed by 3 bases and the J gene end by 3 bases; junction bases not matched to a gene: 8. The germline V gene has CDR1 SGHNT and CDR2 YYREEE (reference sequence). The CDR3 covers 16 residues. CDR3 residues: CASSWGVTSGTDTQYF. The CDR3 DNA reads as TGTGCCAGCAGCTGGGGGGTGACTAGCGGAACAGATACGCAGTATTTT.

The chain recombines TRBV7-2 with TRBJ2-7; D is perhaps TRBD2 (6 bases). The V end lost 1 base, the J end lost 6 bases, and 7 bases lay between the germline ends. Looked up from germline, CDR1 is SGHTA and CDR2 is FQGNSA. The CDR3 has 12 residues. CDR3 region: CASSLGTTEQYF. As DNA, the CDR3 is TGTGCCAGCAGCTTAGGGACTACCGAGCAGTACTTC.

The chain recombines TRBV7-6 with TRBJ2-5; TRBD2 matches at 10 bases. The junction had 5 bases not matched to a gene; V was cut back by 5 bases and J by 5 bases. Germline V gene lookup returns CDR1 SGHVS and CDR2 FNYEAQ. This CDR3 contains 14 residues. The CDR3 DNA follows: TGTGCCAGCAGCCCCAGCGGGGGGGCGGAGACCCAGTACTTC. Translation: CASSPSGGAETQYF.

The chain links TRBV6-5 to TRBJ2-7, with TRBD1 as a possible D gene (6 bases). Germline V lookup: CDR1 MNHEY, CDR2 SVGAGI. This CDR3 has 14 amino acids. Trimming removed 5 bases from V and 0 bases from J, with 11 bases in between. CDR3 region: CASSPGESSYEQYF. CDR3 bases: TGTGCCAGCAGTCCAGGGGAGAGCTCCTACGAGCAGTACTTC.

V usage is TRBV5-1 and J usage is TRBJ1-2, with a weak D call TRBD1 (5 bases). CDR3 size: 15 residues. The V and J ends lost 0 bases and 4 bases respectively, with 13 bases between them. Germline CDR1 reads SGHRS; CDR2 reads YFSETQ. The CDR3 here is CASSLGFREGYGYTF. CDR3 sequence (DNA): TGCGCCAGCAGCTTGGGGTTCAGGGAGGGCTATGGCTACACCTTC.

The V call is TRBV30, the J call TRBJ1-1; D unclear. Trimming removed 0 bases from V and 0 bases from J, with 5 bases in between. Germline CDR1 is GTSNPN and CDR2 is SVGIG (reference sequence). The CDR3 runs to 13 residues. This CDR3 is CAWSVLLNTEAFF. Written as DNA, the CDR3 is TGTGCCTGGAGTGTACTCCTGAACACTGAAGCTTTCTTT.

The V and J genes are TRBV7-3 and TRBJ2-1; 7 bases match TRBD2. From germline, CDR1 is SGHTA and CDR2 FQGTGA. V gave up 1 base and J gave up 5 bases; unmatched junction bases: 5. The length of the CDR3 is 15 residues. DNA of the CDR3: TGTGCCAGCAGCTTAAGCCCGGGGGGTAACAATGAGCAGTTCTTC. Protein product: CASSLSPGGNNEQFF.

This rearrangement joins TRBV28 to TRBJ2-6; D unclear. The V and J ends lost 6 bases and 0 bases respectively, with 6 bases between them. The length of the CDR3 is 14 residues. CDR1 and CDR2 from the germline V gene are MDHEN and SYDVKM. CDR3: CASRHSSGANVLTF. As DNA, the CDR3 is TGTGCCAGCAGGCACAGCTCTGGGGCCAACGTCCTGACTTTC.

The rearrangement links TRBV28 to TRBJ2-5, with 8 bases lining up with TRBD2. Trimming cost V 4 bases and J 3 bases; bases outside gene matches: 10. The CDR3 extends over 16 amino acids. CDR1 and CDR2 (germline): MDHEN, SYDVKM. CDR3 sequence reads: CASSSLGLAGKETQYF. CDR3 sequence (DNA): TGTGCCAGCAGTTCCCTCGGGTTAGCGGGGAAAGAGACCCAGTACTTC.

This chain links TRBV19 with TRBJ2-2, with 7 bases lining up with TRBD2. This CDR3 is 12 amino acids long. Germline V gene lookup returns CDR1 LNHDA and CDR2 SQIVND (reference sequence). CDR3 region: CAGEGGTGELFF. Here the CDR3 DNA reads TGTGCGGGGGAGGGAGGAACCGGGGAGCTGTTTTTT. The variable domain in full, completed from reference TRBV19 and TRBJ2-2, reads DGGITQSPKYLFRKEGQNVTLSCEQNLNHDAMYWYRQDPGQGLRLIYYSQIVNDFQKGDIAEGYSVSREKKESFPLTVTSAQKNPTAFYLCAGEGGTGELFFGEGSRLTVL.

The chain has TRBV10-2 and TRBJ1-5; D not certain. The CDR3 is 14 amino acids. Germline CDR1 reads WSHSY; CDR2 reads SAAADI. Deletions cut 3 bases from V and 7 bases from J, with 13 bases between. The CDR3 region has the DNA TGCGCCAGCAGTGAACGGAGGATTAGGCAGCCCCAGCATTTT. Amino acids: CASSERRIRQPQHF.

This clone was counted a few times. The V gene is TRBV30, the J gene TRBJ2-7; 7 bases fit TRBD1. Trimming cost V 7 bases and J 3 bases; bases outside gene matches: 12. The CDR3 spans 14 residues. The germline CDR1 and CDR2 sequences are GTSNPN and SVGIG (reference sequence). As DNA, the CDR3 is TGTGCCTATAAAAAGACAGGGTTCTTCTACGAGCAGTACTTC. Translated, it gives CAYKKTGFFYEQYF.

The chain is built from TRBV28 and TRBJ1-1; the D gene is possibly TRBD1 (5 bases). V was shortened by 10 bases and J by 5 bases, with 11 bases between the two germline ends. Germline assignment: CDR1 MDHEN and CDR2 SYDVKM. CDR3 length: 11 residues. The CDR3: CATRDSTEAFF. The CDR3 DNA reads as TGTGCCACCCGGGACTCAACTGAAGCTTTCTTT.